This entry lists 30 T cell receptor beta chains sequenced from one sample in a study of T cells in Graves' hyperthyroidism and ophthalmopathy. Amplification targeted TCR beta CDR3 regions from RNA transcripts. The HTBI set primed first-round TCR CDR3 RT-PCR. TCRdb redid the calling of the multiplex PCR reads with MiXCR, one entry per CDR3 protein. The data show some 440,000 distinct CDR3 sequences, more than 15% seen once. What was sequenced was blood. Receptors originate from a woman aged 18-29 years with Graves' hyperthyroidism.

The chain has TRBV20-1 and TRBJ2-1; D unresolved. V lost 0 bases, J lost 0 bases, and 12 bases lay in between. The CDR3 sequence is 16 residues long. Germline values: CDR1 DFQATT, CDR2 SNEGSKA (reference sequence). In DNA, the CDR3 is TGCAGTGCTAGAGATCTGATAGCCAGCTCCTACAATGAGCAGTTCTTC. The encoded protein is CSARDLIASSYNEQFF.

This clonotype was detected ten times or more. The chain joins TRBV2 to TRBJ2-7, with 9 bases matching TRBD2. The CDR3 totals 15 residues. The J segment lost 3 bases and the V segment lost 3 bases, leaving 6 bases of the junction unmatched. Germline V gene lookup returns CDR1 SNHLY and CDR2 FYNNEI. The CDR3 loop is CASSEGLAEFYEQYF. For the CDR3, the DNA is TGTGCCAGCAGTGAGGGACTAGCTGAGTTCTACGAGCAGTACTTC.

Only a few counts were recorded for this clonotype. The rearrangement uses TRBV9 and TRBJ1-4; TRBD1 agrees at 10 bases. Germline CDR1 reads SGDLS; CDR2 reads YYNGEE. V gave up 1 base and J gave up 4 bases; unmatched junction bases: 4. This CDR3 spans 16 amino acids. As DNA, the CDR3 is TGTGCCAGCAGCGTAACTGGGACAGGGGTTAATGAAAAACTGTTTTTT. Residues: CASSVTGTGVNEKLFF.

This clonotype was recorded many times. The genes are TRBV20-1 and TRBJ2-7; no firm D call. The CDR3 has 11 amino acids. Germline values: CDR1 DFQATT, CDR2 SNEGSKA (reference sequence). V gave up 3 bases and J gave up 3 bases, with 6 bases separating them. The CDR3 protein is CSASDNYEQYF. The CDR3 bases are TGCAGTGCTAGCGACAACTACGAGCAGTACTTC.

There are many counts of this clonotype. The chain joins TRBV11-2 to TRBJ2-7, with a weak D call TRBD1 (5 bases). V lost 2 bases and J lost 0, with 11 bases in between. CDR3 length: 15 amino acids. CDR1 is SGHAT, CDR2 FQNNGV, per germline. This chain's CDR3 is CASSLLGANSYEQYF. The CDR3 DNA sequence: TGTGCCAGCAGCTTATTAGGGGCCAACTCCTACGAGCAGTACTTC. The complete variable domain, with remaining parts taken from reference TRBV11-2 and TRBJ2-7, reads EAGVAQSPRYKIIEKRQSVAFWCNPISGHATLYWYQQILGQGPKLLIQFQNNGVVDDSQLPKDRFSAERLKGVDSTLKIQPAKLEDSAVYLCASSLLGANSYEQYFGPGTRLTVT.

This sequence joins TRBV20-1 and TRBJ2-1, with 9 positions matching TRBD1. Germline trimming cut 6 bases from V and 3 bases from J; bases unmatched to any gene: 6. The CDR3 spans 14 residues. Germline assignment: CDR1 DFQATT and CDR2 SNEGSKA (reference sequence). The CDR3 protein is CSARGTGNYNEQFF. DNA for the CDR3: TGCAGTGCCCGAGGGACAGGGAACTACAATGAGCAGTTCTTC.

There are many counts of this clonotype. The chain combines TRBV5-1 with TRBJ2-3; tentative D call: TRBD1 (8 bases). The CDR3 is 15 amino acids. V shed 4 bases and J shed 4 bases, with 16 bases lying between them. Germline CDR1 and CDR2: SGHRS and YFSETQ. The DNA for the CDR3 is TGCGCCAGCAGCATAGGACAGGGAGGGCCAGATACGCAGTATTTT. Protein sequence: CASSIGQGGPDTQYF.

This clonotype was recorded many times. V usage is TRBV18 and J usage is TRBJ2-7; no clear D gene. Germline-derived CDR1 and CDR2 are KGHSH and LQKENI. The CDR3 covers 12 residues. The V and J ends lost 4 bases and 1 base respectively, with 5 bases between them. The CDR3 loop is CASSHGSYEQYF. In DNA form, the CDR3 reads TGTGCCAGCTCACACGGATCCTACGAGCAGTACTTC.

The sample holds many counts of this clonotype. The rearrangement joins TRBV7-9 to TRBJ1-2; no definite D call. The V end lost 2 bases, the J end lost 6 bases, and 13 bases lay between the germline ends. Germline loops: CDR1 SEHNR, CDR2 FQNEAQ (reference sequence). The CDR3 totals 14 residues. The CDR3 nucleotides read TGTGCCAGCAGCTTACCTCCCGACTTGGATGGCTACACCTTC. Residues: CASSLPPDLDGYTF. Complete variable domain (other parts from reference TRBV7-9 and TRBJ1-2): DTGVSQNPRHKITKRGQNVTFRCDPISEHNRLYWYRQTLGQGPEFLTYFQNEAQLEKSRLLSDRFSAERPKGSFSTLEIQRTEQGDSAMYLCASSLPPDLDGYTFGSGTRLTVV.

At least ten counts were recorded for this clonotype. CDR3 nucleotide sequence: TGTGCCAGCAGTGACACACGGACAGATACGCAGTATTTT. Protein sequence: CASSDTRTDTQYF. The rearrangement uses TRBV2 and TRBJ2-3; no clear D. V was cut by 3 bases and J by 3 bases, with 7 bases left in between. The length of the CDR3 is 13 residues. The germline V gene has CDR1 SNHLY and CDR2 FYNNEI.

This clonotype was detected ten times or more. V is TRBV20-1 and J is TRBJ1-1, with D possibly matching TRBD1 (5 bases). The germline V gene has CDR1 DFQATT and CDR2 SNEGSKA (reference sequence). V was clipped by 6 bases and J by 5 bases, with 13 bases between them. There are 12 residues in the CDR3. CDR3 nucleotide sequence: TGCAGTGCCCTTGGGGGGATGACTGAAGCTTTCTTT. Encoded protein: CSALGGMTEAFF.

This clonotype was seen a handful of times. The J gene is TRBJ2-1, the V gene TRBV7-9; 9 bases line up with TRBD1. V shed 4 bases, J shed 0 bases, and the junction held 10 bases outside the gene matches. CDR1 SEHNR and CDR2 FQNEAQ come from the germline V gene (reference sequence). This CDR3 comprises 18 residues. DNA for the CDR3: TGTGCCAGCAGCTCGCACAGGGGGCTCGCTAGCTCCTACAATGAGCAGTTCTTC. It is translated as CASSSHRGLASSYNEQFF.

The V gene is TRBV6-1, the J gene TRBJ1-3; D uncertain. Germline loops: CDR1 MNHNS, CDR2 SASEGT. Trimming took off 5 bases at V and 0 bases at J, with 14 bases between the two ends. The CDR3 has 16 amino acids. CDR3 coding DNA: TGTGCCAGCAGTTCCCTATCGACCCCCTCTGGAAACACCATATATTTT. Protein: CASSSLSTPSGNTIYF.

This chain uses TRBV9 with TRBJ2-2, with a weak D call TRBD1 (7 bases). V was clipped by 4 bases and J by 4 bases, with 14 bases between them. This CDR3 contains 15 residues. Germline CDR1 is SGDLS and CDR2 is YYNGEE. In DNA form, the CDR3 reads TGTGCCAGCAGCCCCAGACAGGGAGGCACCGGGGAGCTGTTTTTT. This encodes CASSPRQGGTGELFF.

The chain is built from TRBV24-1 and TRBJ2-5; 8 bases line up with TRBD2. CDR1 is KGHDR, CDR2 SFDVKD, per germline. Trimming took 1 base from V and 4 from J; bases not matched to a gene: 4. CDR3 length: 15 amino acids. CDR3 sequence reads: CATSDFGLAGETQYF. CDR3 DNA sequence: TGTGCCACCAGTGATTTCGGACTAGCAGGAGAGACCCAGTACTTC.

CDR3 loop: CASSLGDWIREQYF. CDR3 nucleotides: TGTGCCAGCAGCTTGGGAGATTGGATCCGCGAGCAGTACTTC. The chain is built from TRBV5-6 and TRBJ2-7; D gene ambiguous. The germline V and J ends were trimmed by 0 bases and 6 bases, with 13 bases remaining between them. This CDR3 comprises 14 residues. Germline assignment: CDR1 SGHDT and CDR2 YYEEEE.

V gene TRBV12-3 or TRBV12-4 combines with J gene TRBJ1-2; 12 nucleotides line up with TRBD1. This CDR3 is built from 14 residues. J was trimmed by 9 bases and V by 8 bases; bases with no gene match: 10. Here the CDR3 reads CASGRGQGARRYTF. CDR3 DNA: TGTGCCAGCGGGCGGGGACAGGGGGCGAGGCGCTACACCTTC.

V usage is TRBV6-5 and J usage is TRBJ2-5, with TRBD1 matching over 11 bases. The trim removed 1 base at V and 5 bases at J, leaving 6 bases unmatched. Germline lookup yields CDR1 MNHEY and CDR2 SVGAGI. CDR3 length: 16 amino acids. CDR3 DNA: TGTGCCAGCAGTTACTTGACCGGGACAGGGGGGGAGACCCAGTACTTC. Translated: CASSYLTGTGGETQYF.

This rearrangement joins TRBV12-3 or TRBV12-4 to TRBJ2-4; TRBD1 aligns across 9 bases. This CDR3 region has 13 residues. Losses at the gene ends were 6 bases for V and 7 bases for J; bases not matched to a gene: 4. The chain's CDR3 is CASSLDRGNIQYF. The CDR3 nucleotides read TGTGCCAGCAGCCTCGACAGGGGGAACATTCAGTACTTC.

This clonotype has a count of ten or more. V gene TRBV29-1 combines with J gene TRBJ2-1, with 12 bases lining up with TRBD2. The CDR3 extends over 11 amino acids. The V gene end was trimmed by 7 bases and the J gene end by 12 bases; junction bases not matched to a gene: 4. Germline assignment: CDR1 SQVTM and CDR2 ANQGSEA. CDR3 coding DNA: TGCAGCGCCGGACTAGCGGGGAGGCAGTTCTTC. Its translation: CSAGLAGRQFF.

This clonotype was found many times. The V gene is TRBV20-1, the J gene TRBJ2-1; TRBD2 matches at 12 bases. The CDR3 spans 14 residues. Trimming removed 6 bases from V and 6 bases from J; junction bases left unmatched: 6. The germline V gene has CDR1 DFQATT and CDR2 SNEGSKA (reference sequence). This CDR3 reads CSAPGLAGINEQFF. CDR3 nucleotide sequence: TGCAGTGCCCCAGGACTAGCGGGAATCAATGAGCAGTTCTTC.

In its sample, this clonotype was seen a few times. This chain connects TRBV6-1 to TRBJ2-3; tentatively, D is TRBD2 (5 bases). This CDR3 region has 13 residues. V lost 5 bases and J lost 9, with 15 bases in between. Germline CDR1 reads MNHNS; CDR2 reads SASEGT. CDR3 in DNA: TGTGCCAGCAGTTCCGGGATCAAAGGAACGCAGTATTTT. Translating gives CASSSGIKGTQYF.

This clonotype was found a few times. The chain carries TRBV3-1 and TRBJ2-7, with D perhaps matching TRBD2 (5 bases). Germline CDR1 LGHDT, CDR2 YNNKEL (reference sequence). This CDR3 is built from 15 residues. V dropped 0 bases and J dropped 1 base, with 10 bases sitting between them. CDR3 residues: CASSQDSSGSYEQYF. The CDR3, as DNA: TGTGCCAGCAGCCAAGATTCGTCGGGGTCCTACGAGCAGTACTTC.

This clonotype was counted at least ten times. V and J are TRBV7-9 and TRBJ1-2; possible D gene TRBD1, 5 bases. CDR3 length equals 16 residues. Trimming stripped 7 bases from V and 0 bases from J, with 18 bases between. Germline V gene lookup returns CDR1 SEHNR and CDR2 FQNEAQ (reference sequence). The CDR3 loop reads CASTLTVEVSNYGYTF. CDR3 coding DNA: TGTGCCAGCACTCTGACAGTTGAGGTCTCTAACTATGGCTACACCTTC. Looking up the rest from reference TRBV7-9 and TRBJ1-2 gives the full variable domain: DTGVSQNPRHKITKRGQNVTFRCDPISEHNRLYWYRQTLGQGPEFLTYFQNEAQLEKSRLLSDRFSAERPKGSFSTLEIQRTEQGDSAMYLCASTLTVEVSNYGYTFGSGTRLTVV.

For this clonotype: With a much larger clone just one base away, this may be a read error. The CDR3 region is CSAPAVVTGLYGYTF. CDR3 nucleotide sequence: TGCAGTGCGCCGGCCGTAGTGACAGGGCTCTATGGCTACACCTTC. The genes are TRBV20-1 and TRBJ1-2; 7 nucleotides agree with TRBD1. The V and J ends lost 6 bases and 4 bases, in that order; junction bases with no gene match: 14. Germline V gene data show CDR1 as DFQATT and CDR2 as SNEGSKA (reference sequence). CDR3 size: 15 residues.

The V call is TRBV19, the J call TRBJ2-7, with 7 nucleotides matching TRBD1. Trimming removed 1 base from V and 1 base from J; junction bases left unmatched: 7. This CDR3 comprises 16 residues. Germline V lookup: CDR1 LNHDA, CDR2 SQIVND (reference sequence). The CDR3, as DNA: TGTGCCAGTAGTATAGGAAGGCAGGGGGTGTCCTACGAGCAGTACTTC. Protein product: CASSIGRQGVSYEQYF. The full variable domain, rest sourced from reference TRBV19 and TRBJ2-7, is DGGITQSPKYLFRKEGQNVTLSCEQNLNHDAMYWYRQDPGQGLRLIYYSQIVNDFQKGDIAEGYSVSREKKESFPLTVTSAQKNPTAFYLCASSIGRQGVSYEQYFGPGTRLTVT.

This clonotype was observed a handful of times. The rearrangement links TRBV15 to TRBJ2-4; D call uncertain. V dropped 7 bases and J dropped 0 bases, with 13 bases sitting between them. The CDR3 sequence is 15 residues long. Per germline, CDR1 LNHNV and CDR2 YYDKDF (reference sequence). The chain's CDR3 is CATTSNGRAKNIQYF. The CDR3 nucleotides are TGTGCCACCACTTCGAACGGTCGAGCCAAAAACATTCAGTACTTC.

This clonotype showed up just a few times. A much larger clone sits a single nucleotide away, making a read error possible. The chain uses TRBV6-2 or TRBV6-3 and TRBJ1-2, with TRBD1 identical over 9 bases. Germline V gives CDR1 MNHEY, CDR2 SVGEGT. CDR3 length: 13 amino acids. V was clipped by 6 bases and J by 4 bases; unmatched bases: 3. The CDR3 DNA sequence: TGTGCCAGCAGGCCGACAGGGGGCTATGGCTACACCTTC. Amino acid sequence: CASRPTGGYGYTF.

This clonotype occurred many times. This rearrangement joins TRBV12-3 or TRBV12-4 to TRBJ1-2; D possibly corresponds to TRBD1 (5 bases). The CDR3 consists of 11 residues. V lost 4 bases, J lost 8 bases, and 8 bases lay in between. The DNA for the CDR3 is TGTGCCAGCAGTTCGGGGACGGGCTACACCTTC. It translates to CASSSGTGYTF.

Worth noting for this clonotype: Just one base apart from a much larger clone, this may be a read error. The chain employs TRBV6-1 and TRBJ1-2; possibly TRBD1 for D (5 bases). V lost 6 bases and J 8 bases, leaving 19 bases between the germline ends. From germline, CDR1 is MNHNS and CDR2 SASEGT. The CDR3 runs 14 residues. The CDR3 nucleotides are TGTGCCAGCAGAGCCCGGATGGAGGGGAGCGGCTACACCTTC. Its protein is CASRARMEGSGYTF.